The rows below give T cell receptor beta chains drawn from one sample of a study of T cells in Graves' hyperthyroidism and ophthalmopathy. TCRdb reanalysed the multiplex PCR reads using MiXCR and keeps one entry per CDR3 protein. This sample has under 65,000 distinct CDR3 sequences; around 53% occur once, and the top ten carry approximately 3.3%. Material for sequencing was blood. The receptors come from a woman aged 60-75 years with Graves' ophthalmopathy. The CDR3 runs from the conserved cysteine through the conserved F or W. A D gene is named only where the DNA matches it firmly. A row's size may be missing; if present it is once, few, many or a size class.

clone_size,j_call,v_call,d_call,cdr3_aa,cdr3_nt
many,TRBJ2-5,TRBV7-2,TRBD2,CASSLASSGETQYF,TGTGCCAGCAGCTTAGCGTCTAGCGGGGAGACCCAGTACTTC
many,TRBJ1-1,TRBV2,NA,CASSERGAPVTEAFF,TGTGCCAGCAGTGAACGGGGGGCGCCGGTCACTGAAGCTTTCTTT
many,TRBJ2-3,TRBV6-1,NA,CASSEFGTDTQYF,TGTGCCAGCAGTGAATTTGGCACAGATACGCAGTATTTT
NA,TRBJ2-5,TRBV15,NA,CATSAPLSDKETQYF,TGTGCCACCAGCGCCCCCTTAAGCGACAAAGAGACCCAGTACTTC
NA,TRBJ1-2,TRBV10-3,TRBD1,CAISELDRAYGYTF,TGTGCCATCAGTGAGTTGGACAGGGCCTATGGTTACACCTTC
many,TRBJ2-3,TRBV7-8,NA,CASSSWDRSTDTQYF,TGTGCCAGCAGCTCCTGGGACCGAAGCACAGATACGCAGTATTTT
many,TRBJ1-1,TRBV5-5,TRBD1,CASSHRGPNTEAFF,TGTGCCAGCAGCCACAGGGGCCCGAACACTGAAGCTTTCTTT
medium-sized,TRBJ2-1,TRBV25-1,NA,CASSERGGPRVEQFF,TGTGCCAGCAGTGAGAGAGGTGGGCCTAGGGTCGAGCAGTTCTTC
NA,TRBJ2-7,TRBV15,NA,CATSRDLGGNEQYF,TGTGCCACCAGCAGAGATCTCGGAGGGAACGAGCAGTACTTC
NA,TRBJ2-3,TRBV9,NA,CASREGASGTDTQYF,TGTGCCAGCAGGGAGGGGGCTAGCGGCACAGATACGCAGTATTTT